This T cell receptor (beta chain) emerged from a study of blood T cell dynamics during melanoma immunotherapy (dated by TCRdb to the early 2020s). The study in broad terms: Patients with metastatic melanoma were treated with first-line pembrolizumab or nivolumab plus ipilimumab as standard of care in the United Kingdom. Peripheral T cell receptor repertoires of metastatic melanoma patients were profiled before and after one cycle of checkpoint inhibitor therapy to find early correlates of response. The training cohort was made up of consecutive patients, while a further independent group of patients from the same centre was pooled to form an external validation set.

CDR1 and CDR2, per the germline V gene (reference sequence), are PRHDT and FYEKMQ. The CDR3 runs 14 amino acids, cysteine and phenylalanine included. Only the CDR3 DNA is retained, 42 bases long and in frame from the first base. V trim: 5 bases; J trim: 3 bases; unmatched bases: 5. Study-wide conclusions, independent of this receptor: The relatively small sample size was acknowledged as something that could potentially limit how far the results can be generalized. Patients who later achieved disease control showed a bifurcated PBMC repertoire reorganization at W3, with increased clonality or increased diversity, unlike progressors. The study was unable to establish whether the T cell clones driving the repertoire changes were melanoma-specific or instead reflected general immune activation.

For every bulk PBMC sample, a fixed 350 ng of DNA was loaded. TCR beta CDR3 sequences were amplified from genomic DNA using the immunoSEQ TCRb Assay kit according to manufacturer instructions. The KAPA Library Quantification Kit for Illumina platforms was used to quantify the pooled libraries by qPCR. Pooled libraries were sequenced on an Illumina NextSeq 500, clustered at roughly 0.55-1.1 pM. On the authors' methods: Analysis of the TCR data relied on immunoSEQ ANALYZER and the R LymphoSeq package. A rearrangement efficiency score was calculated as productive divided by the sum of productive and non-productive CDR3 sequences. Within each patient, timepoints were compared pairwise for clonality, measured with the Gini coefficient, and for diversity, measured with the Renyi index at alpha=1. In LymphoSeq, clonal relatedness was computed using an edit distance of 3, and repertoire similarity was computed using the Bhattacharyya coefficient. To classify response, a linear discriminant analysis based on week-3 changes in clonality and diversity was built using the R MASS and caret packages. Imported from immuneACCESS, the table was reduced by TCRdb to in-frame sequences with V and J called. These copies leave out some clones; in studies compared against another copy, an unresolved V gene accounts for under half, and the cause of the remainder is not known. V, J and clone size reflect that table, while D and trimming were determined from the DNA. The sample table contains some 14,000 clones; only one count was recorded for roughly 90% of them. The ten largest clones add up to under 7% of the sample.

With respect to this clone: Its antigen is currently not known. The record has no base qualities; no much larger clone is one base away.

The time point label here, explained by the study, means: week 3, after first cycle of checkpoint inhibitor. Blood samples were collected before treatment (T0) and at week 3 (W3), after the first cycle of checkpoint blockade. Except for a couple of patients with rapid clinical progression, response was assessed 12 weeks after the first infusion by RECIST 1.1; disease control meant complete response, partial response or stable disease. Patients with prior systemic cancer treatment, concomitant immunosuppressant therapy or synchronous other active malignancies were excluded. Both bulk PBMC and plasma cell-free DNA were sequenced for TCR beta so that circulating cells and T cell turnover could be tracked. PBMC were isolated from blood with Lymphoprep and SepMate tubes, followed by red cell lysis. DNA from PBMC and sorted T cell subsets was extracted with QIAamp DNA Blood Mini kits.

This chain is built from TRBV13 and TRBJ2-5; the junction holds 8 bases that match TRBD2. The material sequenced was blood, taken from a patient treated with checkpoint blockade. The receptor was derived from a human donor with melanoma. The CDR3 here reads CASSLNSGKETQYF. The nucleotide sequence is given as TGTGCCAGCAGCCTAAATAGCGGGAAAGAGACCCAGTACTTC.